The sequence of this T cell receptor beta chain was determined in a study of vaccination and CD4 T cells after COVID-19. Study information: Post-vaccine sampling followed dose two by a median 72 days (range 14 to 241). The stimulus for the cells was overlapping spike peptides derived from SARS-CoV-2, HCoV-NL63, HCoV-OC43 and HCoV-229E.

The Oncomine TCR Beta short-read assay sequenced DNA from cultured CD4+ T cells. TCRdb ran MiXCR on the PCR reads and lists one entry per CDR3 protein. The sample yields 13,000 to 15,000 distinct CDR3 sequences, around 64% seen once. V lost 2 bases, J lost 4 bases, and 21 bases lay in between. CDR3 size: 19 residues. Germline V CDR1 and CDR2: MNHNS, SASEGT. Regarding treatment: roughly 10-day PBMC culture with coronavirus spike peptide pools or control peptides (ViraFEST assay). The cultures had half their medium swapped for fresh IL-2 medium on days 3 and 7. Study-level points and caveats: The researchers studied relatively few convalescent patients and omitted early post-infection timepoints.

On this clonotype itself: Its antigen is unknown.

V is TRBV6-1 and J is TRBJ1-6; D is unclear. Sequencing input: CD4+ T cells from blood, cultured in vitro. The receptor was derived from a human donor who had recovered from COVID-19. The DNA of the CDR3 is TGTGCCAGCAGTGAATTCCCCCCCCGACGTAGGCAATATAATTCACCCCTCCACTTT. This sequence encodes CASSEFPPRRRQYNSPLHF.